Listed below are T cell receptor beta chains from one sample, sequenced in a study of T cell repertoires in cytomegalovirus infection. These receptors are not linked to any known antigen. One entry per CDR3 protein results from TCRdb running MiXCR on the reads. Of approximately 390,000 distinct CDR3 sequences in the sample, about 32% were seen once. This sample comprised cultured PBMCs, obtained from culture after CMV antigen stimulation. These TCRs come from a human donor in good health (CMV status not recorded). Some clones in this sample may be carry-over from other donors' samples. CDR3s include the opening cysteine and the closing phenylalanine or tryptophan. A D gene is named only where the DNA matches it firmly. Clone sizes are given selectively: once, few, many, or a class where the clone is expanded.

V: TRBV7-2
size: -
D: -
J: TRBJ1-1
CDR3: CASSQTVSTEAFF
DNA: TGTGCCAGCAGCCAGACCGTGAGCACTGAAGCTTTCTTT

V: TRBV7-2
size: few
D: TRBD2
J: TRBJ2-1
CDR3: CASSLMREGNQFF
DNA: TGTGCCAGCAGCTTAATGCGGGAGGGAAACCAGTTCTTC

V: TRBV7-2
size: many
D: TRBD2
J: TRBJ2-5
CDR3: CASSKTTERGLAGHETQYF
DNA: TGTGCCAGCAGCAAGACGACGGAAAGGGGACTAGCGGGACATGAGACCCAGTACTTC

V: TRBV7-2
size: many
D: -
J: TRBJ1-1
CDR3: CASSDRPAGGMNTEAFF
DNA: TGTGCCAGCAGCGACAGACCGGCGGGGGGTATGAACACTGAAGCTTTCTTT

V: TRBV6-1
size: -
D: -
J: TRBJ2-1
CDR3: CASSEQAPSSYNEQFF
DNA: TGTGCCAGCAGTGAACAGGCGCCTAGCTCCTACAATGAGCAGTTCTTC

V: TRBV19
size: few
D: -
J: TRBJ2-1
CDR3: CASTDDSGAPGNEQFF
DNA: TGTGCCAGTACCGATGATTCAGGGGCCCCGGGAAATGAGCAGTTCTTC

V: TRBV20-1
size: -
D: TRBD2
J: TRBJ2-5
CDR3: CSARGLAGGPVQETQYF
DNA: TGCAGTGCTAGAGGACTAGCGGGAGGGCCGGTACAAGAGACCCAGTACTTC

V: TRBV7-2
size: -
D: TRBD2
J: TRBJ2-5
CDR3: CASSQGLAGVVEETQYF
DNA: TGTGCCAGCAGCCAGGGACTAGCGGGAGTCGTAGAAGAGACCCAGTACTTC

V: TRBV11-3
size: -
D: TRBD2
J: TRBJ2-1
CDR3: CASSLQAGPYNEQFF
DNA: TGTGCCAGCAGCTTACAAGCGGGGCCGTACAATGAGCAGTTCTTC

V: TRBV10-2
size: -
D: TRBD1
J: TRBJ1-1
CDR3: CASSDWEGADAFF
DNA: TGCGCCAGCAGTGATTGGGAGGGGGCAGACGCTTTCTTT

V: TRBV7-9
size: -
D: TRBD1
J: TRBJ1-2
CDR3: CASSRDAGTGYGYTF
DNA: TGTGCCAGCAGCCGAGATGCCGGGACAGGGTATGGCTACACCTTC

V: TRBV11-3
size: -
D: -
J: TRBJ1-4
CDR3: CASSHQGGSATNEKLFF
DNA: TGTGCCAGCAGCCACCAAGGAGGCAGCGCAACTAATGAAAAACTGTTTTTT

V: TRBV19
size: few
D: -
J: TRBJ1-5
CDR3: CASKTTQGSNQPQHF
DNA: TGTGCCAGTAAAACGACCCAGGGAAGCAATCAGCCCCAGCATTTT

V: TRBV20-1
size: -
D: TRBD2
J: TRBJ2-1
CDR3: CSAASSGRAYEQFF
DNA: TGCAGTGCTGCCTCTAGCGGGAGGGCCTATGAGCAGTTCTTC

V: TRBV7-9
size: once
D: TRBD2
J: TRBJ2-1
CDR3: CASSSTSPDFGEQFF
DNA: TGTGCCAGCAGCTCGACTAGCCCCGACTTCGGTGAGCAGTTCTTC

V: TRBV11-2
size: -
D: TRBD1
J: TRBJ2-7
CDR3: CASSFRGSEQYF
DNA: TGTGCCAGCAGCTTCAGGGGGAGCGAGCAGTACTTC

V: TRBV7-6
size: many
D: -
J: TRBJ2-2
CDR3: CASSPGSNTGELFF
DNA: TGTGCCAGCAGCCCGGGCTCCAACACCGGGGAGCTGTTTTTT

V: TRBV28
size: -
D: -
J: TRBJ1-3
CDR3: CASNPDRYSGNTIYF
DNA: TGTGCCAGCAACCCCGACCGTTACTCTGGAAACACCATATATTTT

V: TRBV7-2
size: -
D: TRBD1
J: TRBJ1-1
CDR3: CATAGTGRVNTEAFF
DNA: TGTGCCACTGCCGGGACAGGGCGCGTGAACACTGAAGCTTTCTTT

V: TRBV19
size: few
D: -
J: TRBJ2-3
CDR3: CASSNEWGTDTQYF
DNA: TGTGCCAGTAGTAACGAGTGGGGCACAGATACGCAGTATTTT

V: TRBV6-4
size: -
D: -
J: TRBJ2-3
CDR3: CASKETRSTDTQYF
DNA: TGTGCCAGCAAGGAGACTAGAAGCACAGATACGCAGTATTTT

V: TRBV20-1
size: few
D: -
J: TRBJ1-2
CDR3: CSPGDNYGYTF
DNA: TGCAGTCCCGGGGATAACTATGGCTACACCTTC

V: TRBV6-1
size: -
D: TRBD2
J: TRBJ2-2
CDR3: CASSDQPSAGLNTGELFF
DNA: TGTGCCAGCAGTGACCAGCCTTCAGCGGGACTAAACACCGGGGAGCTGTTTTTT

V: TRBV18
size: -
D: -
J: TRBJ1-1
CDR3: CASSPVSSILNTEAFF
DNA: TGTGCCAGCTCACCAGTTTCTAGTATTCTGAACACTGAAGCTTTCTTT

V: TRBV7-9
size: few
D: -
J: TRBJ1-1
CDR3: CASRIGQMNTEAFF
DNA: TGTGCCAGCAGGATAGGACAGATGAACACTGAAGCTTTCTTT

V: TRBV11-1
size: -
D: -
J: TRBJ1-1
CDR3: CASAQRSMNTEAFF
DNA: TGTGCCAGCGCCCAACGGTCAATGAACACTGAAGCTTTCTTT

V: TRBV7-8
size: -
D: -
J: TRBJ1-5
CDR3: CASSLGLRIDQPQHF
DNA: TGTGCCAGCAGCTTAGGTCTCAGGATTGATCAGCCCCAGCATTTT

V: TRBV7-2
size: few
D: -
J: TRBJ1-4
CDR3: CASSSPENEKLFF
DNA: TGTGCCAGCAGCTCTCCAGAGAATGAAAAACTGTTTTTT

V: TRBV28
size: few
D: -
J: TRBJ1-1
CDR3: CASSLSWAGVDTEAFF
DNA: TGTGCCAGCAGTTTAAGTTGGGCAGGGGTGGACACTGAAGCTTTCTTT